This TCR beta chain was captured in a study of T-cell reconstitution after alpha-beta-depleted transplantation in children. In its sample, this clonotype was seen many times. Unique molecular identifiers were used in preparing the TCRbeta library. Each CDR3 protein gets one entry after TCRdb re-called the PCR reads with MiXCR. The profile shows some 600,000 distinct CDR3 sequences, about an eighth of them singletons. The sample was PBMCs, mostly from graft donor cells, taken 360 days after TCRalphabeta/CD19-depleted stem cell transplant. The TCR sequence derives from a male patient younger than 18 who had a stem cell transplant for acute myeloid leukemia, so the T cells may come from the graft donor.

For the CDR3, the DNA is TGCAGCGTTGAAGAAGGAACAGAAGCTTTCTTT. Translated, it gives CSVEEGTEAFF. The V call is TRBV29-1, the J call TRBJ1-1, with unresolved D. The CDR3 covers 11 residues. V gave up 0 bases and J gave up 8 bases, with 7 bases separating them. Germline CDR1 reads SQVTM; CDR2 reads ANQGSEA.